This is a list of T cell receptor beta chains from one sample in a study of cytomegalovirus exposure and HLA in healthy donors. The data were produced by immunoSEQ multiplex PCR, yet TCRdb's version contains in-frame clones alone and is incomplete. This table holds 150,000 or so clones, approximately 80% found once. The specimen sequenced was PBMCs. The receptor source for this set is a male donor in good health and CMV-seropositive. Both conserved end residues are part of each CDR3. D genes are given only for firm matches. The size of a clone is reported for some rows only, either as once, few or many, or as a class for expanded clones.

j_gene	abundance	d_gene	v_gene	CDR3aa	CDR3nt
TRBJ1-2	.	.	TRBV14	CASSLTSQGSYGYTF	TGTGCCAGCAGCCTCACCAGCCAGGGCTCATATGGCTACACCTTC
TRBJ2-7	once	.	TRBV25-1	CASSESGTALDEQYF	TGTGCCAGCAGTGAATCTGGCACCGCGCTAGACGAGCAGTACTTC
TRBJ1-1	.	TRBD1	TRBV5-5	CASSGTGVATEAFF	TGTGCCAGCAGCGGGACAGGGGTTGCCACTGAAGCTTTCTTT
TRBJ1-3	once	.	TRBV7-6	CASSLGYPDSSGNTIYF	TGTGCCAGCAGCTTAGGTTACCCTGACAGCTCTGGAAACACCATATATTTT
TRBJ1-5	.	.	TRBV30	CAWSVRRNNQPQHF	TGTGCCTGGAGTGTCCGGCGGAACAATCAGCCCCAGCATTTT
TRBJ1-3	.	.	TRBV7-2	CASSLGTTLSGNTIYF	TGTGCCAGCAGCTTAGGGACAACCCTCTCTGGAAACACCATATATTTT
TRBJ1-5	.	TRBD1	TRBV7-9	CASSLQGGQPNQPQHF	TGTGCCAGCAGCTTACAGGGGGGCCAGCCAAATCAGCCCCAGCATTTT
TRBJ2-7	.	.	TRBV6-5	CASRTGNYEQYF	TGTGCCAGCAGAACGGGAAACTACGAGCAGTACTTC
TRBJ2-5	.	.	TRBV6-4	CASSDGGGGQETQYF	TGTGCCAGCAGTGACGGAGGGGGCGGTCAAGAGACCCAGTACTTC
TRBJ2-3	.	TRBD2	TRBV7-9	CASSLGGGRSDTQYF	TGTGCCAGCAGCTTAGGCGGGGGACGATCCGATACGCAGTATTTT
TRBJ1-1	.	.	TRBV6-1	CASSSRGDEAFF	TGTGCCAGCAGTTCCCGGGGGGATGAAGCTTTCTTT
TRBJ2-3	.	.	TRBV7-2	CASSTTARPSTDTQYF	TGTGCCAGCAGCACCACTGCGCGCCCTAGCACAGATACGCAGTATTTT
TRBJ1-2	.	.	TRBV7-9	CSSTKAGAEGYTF	TGTTCCAGCACCAAAGCGGGGGCGGAAGGCTACACCTTC
TRBJ2-2	.	.	TRBV4-2	CASSQEGGQGAANTGELFF	TGTGCCAGCAGCCAAGAAGGGGGACAAGGAGCGGCGAACACCGGGGAGCTGTTTTTT
TRBJ2-7	.	TRBD2	TRBV9	CASSSALLAGAYEQYF	TGTGCCAGCAGCAGTGCGCTACTAGCGGGAGCTTACGAGCAGTACTTC
TRBJ1-4	.	.	TRBV5-8	CASSVDRDKANEKLFF	TGTGCCAGCAGCGTCGACAGAGATAAGGCTAATGAAAAACTGTTTTTT
TRBJ2-3	.	TRBD2	TRBV27	CASSPFVALAGESDTQYF	TGTGCCAGCAGCCCCTTTGTGGCTCTAGCGGGAGAGTCAGATACGCAGTATTTT
TRBJ1-1	.	TRBD1	TRBV27	CASRRGTGTGRTEAFF	TGTGCCAGCAGGCGAGGGACCGGGACAGGGAGGACTGAAGCTTTCTTT
TRBJ2-1	once	TRBD2	TRBV6-4	CASSEGLAGNEQFF	TGTGCCAGCAGTGAAGGACTAGCGGGCAATGAGCAGTTCTTC
TRBJ2-1	.	TRBD2	TRBV13	CASSLAVAGVIEQFF	TGTGCCAGCAGCTTAGCGGTAGCGGGAGTAATTGAGCAGTTCTTC
TRBJ1-2	.	.	TRBV7-2	CASSLDRYGYTF	TGTGCCAGCAGCTTAGACCGGTATGGCTACACCTTC
TRBJ1-5	.	TRBD1	TRBV5-6	CASSLRDSYQPQHF	TGTGCCAGCAGCTTGAGGGACAGCTATCAGCCCCAGCATTTT
TRBJ1-2	.	TRBD1	TRBV19	CASKRFGQGEGYGYTF	TGTGCCAGTAAGAGGTTCGGACAGGGGGAAGGCTATGGCTACACCTTC
TRBJ1-6	.	TRBD1	TRBV18	CASSTGVERSSYNSPLHF	TGTGCCAGCTCTACAGGGGTAGAAAGGAGCTCCTATAATTCACCCCTCCACTTT
TRBJ2-7	.	.	TRBV5-1	CASSFQGSHEQYF	TGCGCCAGCAGCTTCCAGGGGAGCCACGAGCAGTACTTC
TRBJ1-1	.	TRBD1	TRBV5-5	CASSWDSRNTEAFF	TGTGCCAGCAGCTGGGACAGTAGAAACACTGAAGCTTTCTTT